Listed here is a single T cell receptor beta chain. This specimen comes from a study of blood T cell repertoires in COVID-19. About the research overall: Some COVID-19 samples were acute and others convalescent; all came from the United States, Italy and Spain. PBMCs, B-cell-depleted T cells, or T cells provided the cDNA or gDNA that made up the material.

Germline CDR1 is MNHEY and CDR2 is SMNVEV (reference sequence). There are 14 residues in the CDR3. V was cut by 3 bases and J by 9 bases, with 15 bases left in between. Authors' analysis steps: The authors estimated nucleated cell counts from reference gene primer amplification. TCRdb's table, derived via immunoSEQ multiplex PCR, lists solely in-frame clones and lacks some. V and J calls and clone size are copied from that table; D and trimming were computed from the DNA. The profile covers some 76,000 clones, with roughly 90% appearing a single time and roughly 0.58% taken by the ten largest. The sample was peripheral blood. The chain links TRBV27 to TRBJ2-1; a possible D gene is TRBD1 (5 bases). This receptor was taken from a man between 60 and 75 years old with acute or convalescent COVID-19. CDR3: CASSLDRTYGEQFF. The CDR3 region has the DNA TGTGCCAGCAGTTTGGACCGGACATACGGTGAGCAGTTCTTC.